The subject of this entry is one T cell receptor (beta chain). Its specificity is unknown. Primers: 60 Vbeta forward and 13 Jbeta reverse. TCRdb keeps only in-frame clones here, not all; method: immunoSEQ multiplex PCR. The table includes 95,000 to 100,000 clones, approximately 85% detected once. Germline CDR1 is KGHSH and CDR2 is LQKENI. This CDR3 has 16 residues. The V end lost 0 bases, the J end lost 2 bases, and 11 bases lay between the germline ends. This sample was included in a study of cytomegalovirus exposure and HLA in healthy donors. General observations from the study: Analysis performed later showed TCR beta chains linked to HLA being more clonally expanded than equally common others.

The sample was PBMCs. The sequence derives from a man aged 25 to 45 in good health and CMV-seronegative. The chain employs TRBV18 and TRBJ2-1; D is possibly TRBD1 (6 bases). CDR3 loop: CASSPPSGQTYNEQFF. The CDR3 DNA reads TGTGCCAGCTCACCACCATCGGGACAAACCTACAATGAGCAGTTCTTC.